This TCR beta chain was captured by sequencing in a study of blood T cell repertoires in COVID-19. At the level of the study: Material from acute and convalescent COVID-19 was sourced from the United States, Italy and Spain. The analysed material was cDNA or gDNA that came from T cells, B-cell-depleted T cells, or PBMCs.

Source study methods: Quantification of nucleated cells was approximated via reference gene primer amplification. Some clones are missing from TCRdb's copy, which holds only in-frame ones; the method was immunoSEQ multiplex PCR. The V and J calls and clone size are taken from that table; D and trimming were inferred from the DNA. The repertoire holds some 75,000 clones, with approximately 90% as singletons. Germline loops: CDR1 MNHEY, CDR2 SVGAGI. The CDR3 runs 14 residues. Between the trimmed V and J ends, which lost 0 bases and 3 bases, there was a span of 9 bases. The sequence derives from a man in his 60s with acute or convalescent COVID-19. Sequencing was done on a sample of peripheral blood. The chain combines TRBV6-5 with TRBJ2-7; possibly TRBD1 for D (6 bases). The CDR3 DNA is TGTGCCAGCAGTTACTCAGTCAGGGGCTACGAGCAGTACTTC. Its protein is CASSYSVRGYEQYF.